The entry below gives a single TCR beta chain sequence along with its context. Its antigen is not identified. The data originate from a study of shared clonotypes between healthy human individuals. Each cell subset's genomic DNA was divided evenly among several immunoSEQ plates. Using immunoSEQ multiplex PCR, the repertoire was profiled, and TCRdb retains in-frame clones only, with some absent. The top ten clones hold approximately 0.4% of a sample with some 2,500,000 clones, around 93% of them seen once. CDR1 SGHRS and CDR2 YFSETQ come from the germline V gene. The CDR3 contains 15 residues. Trimming cost V 0 bases and J 1 base, with 10 bases left between them. Negatively enriched CD4+ T cells were divided by CD45RA into naive and memory. Study-level results: Rarefaction revealed incomplete sorted-subset sequencing despite large depth. Larger estimated richness was generally recorded for naive subsets relative to memory subsets.

This TCR was sampled from a man between 18 and 35 years old in good health. Some clones in this sample may be carry-over from other donors' samples. The chain recombines TRBV5-1 with TRBJ1-1; D is unresolved. Sequencing was carried out using naive CD4+ T cells from PBMCs. The subset denotes: CD45RA+ positively selected. The CDR3 DNA reads TGCGCCAGCAGCTTGGGTCGCGGAGGGAACACTGAAGCTTTCTTT. Protein sequence: CASSLGRGGNTEAFF.